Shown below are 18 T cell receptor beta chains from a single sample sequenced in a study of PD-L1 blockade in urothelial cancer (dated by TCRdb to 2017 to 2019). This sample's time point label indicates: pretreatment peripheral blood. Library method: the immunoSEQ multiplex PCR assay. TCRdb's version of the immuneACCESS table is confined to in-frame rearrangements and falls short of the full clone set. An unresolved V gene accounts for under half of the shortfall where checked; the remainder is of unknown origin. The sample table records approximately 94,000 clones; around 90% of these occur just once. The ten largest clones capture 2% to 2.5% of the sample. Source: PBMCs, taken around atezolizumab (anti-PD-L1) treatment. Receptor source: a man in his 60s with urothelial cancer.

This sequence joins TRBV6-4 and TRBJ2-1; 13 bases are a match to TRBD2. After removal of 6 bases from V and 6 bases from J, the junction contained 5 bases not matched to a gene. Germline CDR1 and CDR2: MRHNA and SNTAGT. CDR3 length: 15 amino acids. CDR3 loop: CASSRTSGGFNEQFF. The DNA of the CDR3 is TGTGCCAGCAGCAGGACTAGCGGGGGCTTCAATGAGCAGTTCTTC.

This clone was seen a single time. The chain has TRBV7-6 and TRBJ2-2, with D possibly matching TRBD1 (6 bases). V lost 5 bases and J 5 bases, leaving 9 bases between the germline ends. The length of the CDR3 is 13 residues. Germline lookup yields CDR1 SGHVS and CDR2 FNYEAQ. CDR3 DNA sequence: TGTGCCAGCAGCATCGGACAGACCGGGGAGCTGTTTTTT. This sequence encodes CASSIGQTGELFF.

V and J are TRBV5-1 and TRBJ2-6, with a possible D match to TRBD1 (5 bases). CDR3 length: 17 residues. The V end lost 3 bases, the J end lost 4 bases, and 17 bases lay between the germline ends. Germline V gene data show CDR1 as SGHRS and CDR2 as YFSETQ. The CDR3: CASSSTTPRQGANVLTF. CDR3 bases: TGCGCCAGCAGCTCAACGACACCCAGACAGGGGGCCAACGTCCTGACTTTC. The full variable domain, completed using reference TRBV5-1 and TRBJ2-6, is KAGVTQTPRYLIKTRGQQVTLSCSPISGHRSVSWYQQTPGQGLQFLFEYFSETQRNKGNFPGRFSGRQFSNSRSEMNVSTLELGDSALYLCASSSTTPRQGANVLTFGAGSRLTVL.

CDR3 protein: CASSSPVTEIDTIYF. DNA of the CDR3: TGTGCCAGCAGCTCGCCGGTCACAGAGATAGACACCATATATTTT. The V and J genes are TRBV5-6 and TRBJ1-3; D is unresolved. V was shortened by 3 bases and J by 8 bases, with 18 bases between the two germline ends. The germline V gene encodes CDR1 SGHDT and CDR2 YYEEEE. The CDR3 spans 15 residues. Together with reference TRBV5-6 and TRBJ1-3, the CDR3 gives the full variable domain: DAGVTQSPTHLIKTRGQQVTLRCSPKSGHDTVSWYQQALGQGPQFIFQYYEEEERQRGNFPDRFSGHQFPNYSSELNVNALLLGDSALYLCASSSPVTEIDTIYFGEGSWLTVV.

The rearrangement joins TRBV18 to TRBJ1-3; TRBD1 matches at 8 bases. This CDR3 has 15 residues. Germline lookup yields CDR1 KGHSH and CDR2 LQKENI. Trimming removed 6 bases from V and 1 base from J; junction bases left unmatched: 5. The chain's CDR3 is CASSPGQGSGNTIYF. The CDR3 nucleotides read TGTGCCAGCTCTCCCGGACAGGGATCTGGAAACACCATATATTTT.

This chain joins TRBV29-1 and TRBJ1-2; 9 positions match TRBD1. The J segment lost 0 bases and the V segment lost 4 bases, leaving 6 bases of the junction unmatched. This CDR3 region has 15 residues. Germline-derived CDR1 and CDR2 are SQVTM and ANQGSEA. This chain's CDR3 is CSVGEGTGTNYGYTF. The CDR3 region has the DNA TGCAGCGTTGGGGAAGGGACAGGGACTAACTATGGCTACACCTTC.

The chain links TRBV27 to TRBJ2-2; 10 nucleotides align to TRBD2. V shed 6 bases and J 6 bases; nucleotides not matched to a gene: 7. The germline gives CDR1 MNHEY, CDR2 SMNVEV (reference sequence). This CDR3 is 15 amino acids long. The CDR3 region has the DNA TGTGCCAGCAGCCCAGCGGGAGGGACGTCCGGGGAGCTGTTTTTT. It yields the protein CASSPAGGTSGELFF.

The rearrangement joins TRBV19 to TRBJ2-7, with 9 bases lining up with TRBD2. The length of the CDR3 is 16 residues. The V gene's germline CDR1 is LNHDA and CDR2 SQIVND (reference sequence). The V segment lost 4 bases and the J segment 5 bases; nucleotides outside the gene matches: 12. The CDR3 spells CASSKGLSGGIHEQYF. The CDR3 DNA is TGTGCCAGTAGTAAAGGCCTCAGCGGGGGGATCCACGAGCAGTACTTC.

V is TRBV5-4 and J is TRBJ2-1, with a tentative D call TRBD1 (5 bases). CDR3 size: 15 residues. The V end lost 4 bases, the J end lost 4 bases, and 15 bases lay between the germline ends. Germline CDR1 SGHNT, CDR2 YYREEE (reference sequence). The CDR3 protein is CASSKQALVYNEQFF. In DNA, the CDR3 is TGTGCCAGCAGCAAACAGGCCCTGGTTTACAATGAGCAGTTCTTC.

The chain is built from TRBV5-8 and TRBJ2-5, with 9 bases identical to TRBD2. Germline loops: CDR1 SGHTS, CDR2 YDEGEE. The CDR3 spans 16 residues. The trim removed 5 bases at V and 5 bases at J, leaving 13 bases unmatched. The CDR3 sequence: CASSSSGRGRSETQYF. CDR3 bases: TGTGCCAGCAGTAGTAGCGGGAGAGGGAGGTCTGAGACCCAGTACTTC. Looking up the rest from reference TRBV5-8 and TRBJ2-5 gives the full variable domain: EAGVTQSPTHLIKTRGQQATLRCSPISGHTSVYWYQQALGLGLQFLLWYDEGEERNRGNFPPRFSGRQFPNYSSELNVNALELEDSALYLCASSSSGRGRSETQYFGPGTRLLVL.

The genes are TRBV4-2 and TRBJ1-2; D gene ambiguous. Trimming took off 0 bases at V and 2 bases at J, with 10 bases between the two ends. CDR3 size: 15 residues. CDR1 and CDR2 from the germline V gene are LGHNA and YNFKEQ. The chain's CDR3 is CASSQDQVENYGYTF. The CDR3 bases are TGTGCCAGCAGCCAAGATCAAGTGGAGAACTATGGCTACACCTTC.

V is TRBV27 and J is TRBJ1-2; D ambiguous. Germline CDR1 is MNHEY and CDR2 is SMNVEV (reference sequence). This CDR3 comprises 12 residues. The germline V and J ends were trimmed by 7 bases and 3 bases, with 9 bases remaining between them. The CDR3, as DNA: TGTGCCAGCATGGGCAGATACTATGGCTACACCTTC. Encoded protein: CASMGRYYGYTF.

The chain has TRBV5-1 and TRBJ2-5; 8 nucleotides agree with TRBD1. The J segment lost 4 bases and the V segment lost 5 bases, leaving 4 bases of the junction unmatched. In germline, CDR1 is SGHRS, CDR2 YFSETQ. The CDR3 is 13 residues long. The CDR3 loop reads CASSRTGTETQYF. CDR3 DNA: TGCGCCAGCAGTAGGACAGGGACAGAGACCCAGTACTTC.

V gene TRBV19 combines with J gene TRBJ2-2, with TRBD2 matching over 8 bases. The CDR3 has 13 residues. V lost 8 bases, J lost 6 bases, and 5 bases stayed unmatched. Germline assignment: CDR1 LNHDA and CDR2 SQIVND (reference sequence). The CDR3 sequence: CASQRGRAGELFF. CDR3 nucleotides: TGTGCCAGTCAGCGGGGGAGGGCCGGGGAGCTGTTTTTT.

CDR3 DNA: TGTGCCAGCAGCGTTTCAGTTTACCAAGAGACCCAGTACTTC. Translated: CASSVSVYQETQYF. The chain couples TRBV9 to TRBJ2-5; D not resolved. The germline CDR1 and CDR2 sequences are SGDLS and YYNGEE. This CDR3 spans 14 amino acids. The V and J ends lost 2 bases and 0 bases respectively, with 8 bases between them.

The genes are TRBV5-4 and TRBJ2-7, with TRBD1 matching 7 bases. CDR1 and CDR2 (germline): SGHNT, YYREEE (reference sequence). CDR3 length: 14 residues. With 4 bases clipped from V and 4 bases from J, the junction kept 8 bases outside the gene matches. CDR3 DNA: TGTGCCAGCAGCCTGGGACAGAATCGATACGAGCAGTACTTC. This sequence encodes CASSLGQNRYEQYF.

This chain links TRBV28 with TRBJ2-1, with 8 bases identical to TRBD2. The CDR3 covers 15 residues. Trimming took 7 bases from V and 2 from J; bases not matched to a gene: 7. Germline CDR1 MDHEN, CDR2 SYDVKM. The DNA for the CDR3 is TGTGCCAGCATCGGGAGGGAAGAGGCCTACAATGAGCAGTTCTTC. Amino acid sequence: CASIGREEAYNEQFF.

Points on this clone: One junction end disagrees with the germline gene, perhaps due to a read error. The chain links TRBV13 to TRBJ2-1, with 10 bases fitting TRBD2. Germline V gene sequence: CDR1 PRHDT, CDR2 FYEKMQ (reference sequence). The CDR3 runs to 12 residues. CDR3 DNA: TGTGCCACCCCCCTTAGCGGGAGGCCCACGGTCTTC. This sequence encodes CATPLSGRPTVF.